The clone carrying this T cell receptor beta chain was counted many times. Antigen: not known. The use of a sample-barcoded 5' primer and a J-beta primer mix characterized a second PCR of about 6 to 12 cycles. Per sample, CDR3-containing paired-end reads numbered at least 2.5 million. TCRdb re-analysed the 5' RACE reads in MiXCR, keeping a single row per CDR3 protein. The sample lists roughly 1.9 million distinct CDR3 sequences, 30% to 40% occurring once. The data were obtained in a study of blood T cells in healthy people across ages. V lost 9 bases, J lost 2 bases, and 8 bases lay in between. This CDR3 is built from 11 residues. Germline CDR1 and CDR2: MNHNS and SASEGT. Study outcomes and limitations: The study regarded diversity estimates from one million T cells as underestimates.

This receptor was taken from a human donor in good health. V is TRBV6-1 and J is TRBJ2-7; D gene uncertain. Sequences were obtained from blood. This CDR3 reads CASISTYEQYF. For the CDR3, the DNA is TGTGCCAGTATCAGTACCTACGAGCAGTACTTC.